The next 17 T cell receptor beta chains were all read from a single sample in a study of control samples from healthy donors and cancer patients. Clones were sequenced by immunoSEQ multiplex PCR, and TCRdb holds only the in-frame ones, with some missing. This table has 40,000 to 60,000 clones, 70% to 90% appearing once. Sequencing was performed on PBMCs. The receptors were gathered from a woman in her fifties or sixties with lung cancer.

This clone was seen a handful of times. The chain has TRBV28 and TRBJ1-1; maybe TRBD1 (6 bases). The CDR3 has 18 residues. CDR1 is MDHEN, CDR2 SYDVKM, per germline. Between the trimmed V and J ends, which lost 6 bases and 3 bases, there was a span of 26 bases. The CDR3 loop is CASSPSGGRLMGDTEAFF. Here the CDR3 DNA reads TGTGCCAGCAGCCCTTCGGGGGGGCGTCTAATGGGCGACACTGAAGCTTTCTTT.

The chain combines TRBV5-6 with TRBJ1-2; D gene uncertain. V lost 4 bases and J 4 bases, leaving 20 bases between the germline ends. The germline gives CDR1 SGHDT, CDR2 YYEEEE. The CDR3 is made up of 16 amino acids. The CDR3 DNA reads as TGTGCCAGCAGCCCTGTGGTGGGGTTTGTGACCTATGGCTACACCTTC. Translation gives CASSPVVGFVTYGYTF.

V and J are TRBV27 and TRBJ2-7; D is possibly TRBD1 or TRBD2 (6 bases each). The CDR3 runs to 15 residues. CDR1 and CDR2 from the germline V gene are MNHEY and SMNVEV (reference sequence). Trimming stripped 5 bases from V and 3 bases from J, with 17 bases between. CDR3 residues: CASSGGGDRYYEQYF. The DNA for the CDR3 is TGTGCCAGCAGTGGGGGCGGGGATAGGTACTACGAGCAGTACTTC.

This chain connects TRBV7-9 to TRBJ1-2, with TRBD1 as a possible D gene (5 bases). Germline V gene data show CDR1 as SEHNR and CDR2 as FQNEAQ (reference sequence). The CDR3 covers 14 residues. V lost 3 bases and J lost 2, with 10 bases in between. CDR3 region: CASSFVSGNYGYTF. CDR3 DNA: TGTGCCAGCAGCTTCGTATCAGGGAACTATGGCTACACCTTC.

This chain connects TRBV6-5 to TRBJ1-6; D may be TRBD1 (6 bases). The CDR3 is made up of 14 amino acids. With 7 bases removed from V and 10 bases from J, the gap between germline ends came to 17 bases. In germline, CDR1 is MNHEY, CDR2 SVGAGI. The CDR3 sequence: CASTQGRSTSPLHF. Here the CDR3 DNA reads TGTGCCAGCACTCAGGGGAGGAGTACGTCACCCCTCCACTTT.

The gene calls are TRBV28 and TRBJ1-5; TRBD1 is a possible D gene (5 bases). Germline CDR1 reads MDHEN; CDR2 reads SYDVKM. The germline V and J ends were trimmed by 11 bases and 1 base, with 9 bases remaining between them. This CDR3 is 12 amino acids long. CDR3 bases: TGTGCCGAGGGGATGAGCAATCAGCCCCAGCATTTT. This encodes CAEGMSNQPQHF.

The gene calls are TRBV28 and TRBJ2-7, with D unresolved. The CDR3 consists of 16 residues. Germline lookup yields CDR1 MDHEN and CDR2 SYDVKM. The ends were cut back, 3 bases at V and 1 base at J, with 16 bases in the middle. The CDR3 reads CASSLTSSRKSYEQYF. In nucleotides, the CDR3 is TGTGCCAGCAGTTTGACCAGTTCGAGGAAGTCCTACGAGCAGTACTTC.

As concerns this clone: A junction boundary mismatches the germline segment, possibly from a read error. The genes are TRBV7-3 and TRBJ2-2; no reliable D call. The CDR3 contains 13 residues. CDR1 is SGHTA and CDR2 is FQGTGA in the germline V gene. Here the CDR3 DNA reads TGTGCCAGCAGCTTACGGAACGCCGGGGAGCTGTTTTTT. It encodes CASSLRNAGELFF.

This chain uses TRBV6-2 or TRBV6-3 with TRBJ2-7, with D possibly being TRBD1 (5 bases). Germline V gene lookup returns CDR1 MNHEY and CDR2 SVGEGT. This CDR3 has 16 residues. V lost 4 bases and J lost 4, with 20 bases in between. CDR3 residues: CASSSQGELADYEQYF. The CDR3 DNA follows: TGTGCCAGCAGTTCCCAGGGTGAACTGGCGGATTACGAGCAGTACTTC.

The chain links TRBV5-1 to TRBJ1-1; a possible D gene is TRBD1 (6 bases). The CDR3 consists of 14 residues. The V gene lost 4 bases and the J gene lost 0 bases, with 10 bases spanning the gap. Germline CDR1 SGHRS, CDR2 YFSETQ. The DNA for the CDR3 is TGCGCCAGCAGCCAGGGGTTCATGAACACTGAAGCTTTCTTT. It is translated as CASSQGFMNTEAFF.

This clone was counted once. J is TRBJ1-1 and V is TRBV10-3; the D is unclear. Germline-derived CDR1 and CDR2 are ENHRY and SYGVKD. The CDR3 spans 12 residues. V shed 6 bases and J shed 1 base, with 6 bases lying between them. The CDR3 DNA is TGTGCCATCAGGGCGGGGAACACTGAAGCTTTCTTT. This encodes CAIRAGNTEAFF.

V and J are TRBV13 and TRBJ2-3, with a possible D match to TRBD1 (6 bases). V lost 4 bases and J lost 6, with 20 bases in between. The CDR3 extends over 16 amino acids. Germline V gene lookup returns CDR1 PRHDT and CDR2 FYEKMQ (reference sequence). DNA of the CDR3: TGTGCCAGCAGCTCTGATAGGGACATTTCCGACGATACGCAGTATTTT. The encoded protein is CASSSDRDISDDTQYF.

This clone was detected once. The V gene is TRBV6-1, the J gene TRBJ1-5; the D is unclear. Germline CDR1 is MNHNS and CDR2 is SASEGT. This CDR3 comprises 14 residues. The V end lost 6 bases, the J end lost 2 bases, and 11 bases lay between the germline ends. For the CDR3, the DNA is TGTGCCAGCAGCGAGGCAAATGGCAATCAGCCCCAGCATTTT. Encoded protein: CASSEANGNQPQHF.

The chain is built from TRBV5-6 and TRBJ1-3; TRBD1 is a possible D gene (5 bases). Trimming shortened V by 4 bases and J by 8 bases, and 19 bases separated the two germline ends. Per germline, CDR1 SGHDT and CDR2 YYEEEE. The CDR3 totals 15 residues. CDR3 bases: TGTGCCAGCAGCACTACCCGGGGCAGGGAATACACCATATATTTT. Translating gives CASSTTRGREYTIYF.

The gene calls are TRBV11-1 and TRBJ1-1; TRBD1 agrees at 9 bases. Looked up from germline, CDR1 is SGHAT and CDR2 is FQDESV (reference sequence). V dropped 3 bases and J dropped 4; count of bases not matched to a gene: 6. The CDR3 totals 15 residues. CDR3 bases: TGTGCCAGCAGCTTCCGACAGGGGGTAGCCACTGAAGCTTTCTTT. It translates to CASSFRQGVATEAFF.

The rearrangement joins TRBV11-3 to TRBJ2-7; D perhaps matches TRBD1 (5 bases). Germline V CDR1 and CDR2: SGHNT, YENEEA. The CDR3 consists of 13 residues. The ends were cut back, 4 bases at V and 6 bases at J, with 13 bases in the middle. CDR3 amino acids: CASSSTGATEQYF. The CDR3 region has the DNA TGTGCCAGCAGCTCAACAGGCGCAACCGAGCAGTACTTC.

The chain is built from TRBV10-3 and TRBJ1-4; possible D gene TRBD1, 6 bases. The V gene's germline CDR1 is ENHRY and CDR2 SYGVKD. The ends were cut back, 4 bases at V and 5 bases at J, with 11 bases in the middle. The CDR3 spans 14 residues. This CDR3 reads CAISGTATNEKLFF. The CDR3 nucleotides read TGTGCCATCAGTGGGACAGCTACGAATGAAAAACTGTTTTTT.